Following are 21 T cell receptor beta chains from one sample sequenced in a study of T cell responses to AZD1222 COVID-19 vaccine. Assay: immunoSEQ multiplex PCR; the TCRdb copy retains only in-frame clones and omits some. The repertoire holds 100,000 to 150,000 clones, with approximately 90% as singletons. Source: peripheral blood, taken on day 0 of AZD1222 vaccination. The receptors come from an adult in good health.

The chain links TRBV7-9 to TRBJ1-2; TRBD1 matches 7 bases. CDR1 is SEHNR, CDR2 FQNEAQ, per germline (reference sequence). V lost 4 bases to trimming and J lost 4 bases; unmatched junction nucleotides: 0. There are 12 residues in the CDR3. The CDR3 DNA sequence: TGTGCCAGCAGCTGGGACAGCTATGGCTACACCTTC. Protein sequence: CASSWDSYGYTF.

The chain couples TRBV24-1 to TRBJ2-5, with D possibly being TRBD2 (5 bases). Trimming took off 4 bases at V and 1 base at J, with 12 bases between the two ends. The length of the CDR3 is 15 residues. In germline, CDR1 is KGHDR, CDR2 SFDVKD. The chain's CDR3 is CATSDAAALQETQYF. CDR3 in DNA: TGTGCCACCAGTGACGCAGCGGCGCTCCAAGAGACCCAGTACTTC.

As regards this clone: A junction boundary mismatches the germline segment, possibly from a read error. The chain has TRBV18 and TRBJ1-5; D remains unclear. The CDR3 totals 13 residues. Per the germline V gene, CDR1 is KGHSH and CDR2 is LQKENI. The CDR3 is CASSPERNQPQHF. The CDR3 bases are TGTGCCAGCTCACCTGAACGCAACCAGCCCCAGCATTTT.

The chain is built from TRBV2 and TRBJ1-5; no clear D. With 4 bases removed from V and 2 bases from J, the gap between germline ends came to 12 bases. The CDR3 sequence is 15 residues long. The germline V gene has CDR1 SNHLY and CDR2 FYNNEI. CDR3 nucleotides: TGTGCCAGCAGTGTTGGGTGGATTGGCAATCAGCCCCAGCATTTT. As protein: CASSVGWIGNQPQHF.

This clone showed up just once. This sequence joins TRBV28 and TRBJ1-3, with 9 bases identical to TRBD1. V lost 4 bases to trimming and J lost 0 bases; unmatched junction nucleotides: 7. The V gene's germline CDR1 is MDHEN and CDR2 SYDVKM. The CDR3 runs to 17 residues. DNA for the CDR3: TGTGCCAGCAGTTGGGACAGGGCGGAGATCTCTGGAAACACCATATATTTT. This codes for CASSWDRAEISGNTIYF. The whole variable domain, filled in from reference TRBV28 and TRBJ1-3, reads DVKVTQSSRYLVKRTGEKVFLECVQDMDHENMFWYRQDPGLGLRLIYFSYDVKMKEKGDIPEGYSVSREKKERFSLILESASTNQTSMYLCASSWDRAEISGNTIYFGEGSWLTVV.

CDR3: CASSLVSGNTGELFF. The DNA for the CDR3 is TGTGCCAGCAGCTTAGTCAGCGGTAACACCGGGGAGCTGTTTTTT. This chain connects TRBV7-9 to TRBJ2-2; a weak D match, TRBD2 (5 bases). CDR3 length equals 15 residues. V gave up 1 base and J gave up 2 bases, with 8 bases separating them. Germline CDR1 SEHNR, CDR2 FQNEAQ (reference sequence).

The chain joins TRBV5-4 to TRBJ2-5, with 7 nucleotides matching TRBD2. V lost 4 bases and J lost 7; bases outside the gene matches: 16. Germline CDR1 and CDR2: SGHNT and YYREEE (reference sequence). The CDR3 is made up of 16 amino acids. The CDR3 reads CASSPGGSGGLGTQYF. DNA of the CDR3: TGTGCCAGCAGCCCGGGGGGTAGCGGAGGACTTGGGACCCAGTACTTC.

This chain connects TRBV9 to TRBJ1-1, with D possibly TRBD1 on 5 matching bases. The CDR3 sequence is 14 residues long. V lost 2 bases to trimming and J lost 0 bases, with 8 bases between them. Looked up from germline, CDR1 is SGDLS and CDR2 is YYNGEE. The DNA of the CDR3 is TGTGCCAGCAGCGTCGGACACTTGAACACTGAAGCTTTCTTT. Protein sequence: CASSVGHLNTEAFF.

The CDR3 sequence: CASSLGGSGAYEQYF. The CDR3 nucleotides read TGCGCCAGCAGCTTAGGGGGGAGCGGTGCCTACGAGCAGTACTTC. The chain has TRBV5-1 and TRBJ2-7, with D possibly called TRBD1 or TRBD2 (6 bases each). Trimming pared 2 bases from V and 2 bases from J, leaving 14 bases between. The CDR3 sequence is 15 residues long. Germline V gene sequence: CDR1 SGHRS, CDR2 YFSETQ.

This clone is a singleton in its sample. The chain employs TRBV27 and TRBJ1-2; a weak D match, TRBD1 (5 bases). Trimming cost V 6 bases and J 3 bases, with 17 bases left between them. This CDR3 region has 15 residues. CDR1 and CDR2 (germline): MNHEY, SMNVEV (reference sequence). This chain's CDR3 is CASSLREGLDYGYTF. As DNA, the CDR3 is TGTGCCAGCAGCCTCCGAGAGGGGTTAGACTATGGCTACACCTTC.

This sequence joins TRBV5-6 and TRBJ2-7, with D hard to call. Germline V gene data show CDR1 as SGHDT and CDR2 as YYEEEE. This CDR3 contains 13 residues. V was trimmed by 4 bases and J by 5 bases, leaving 13 bases between them. The CDR3 loop reads CASSPLHADEQYF. The CDR3 DNA is TGTGCCAGCAGCCCGCTCCATGCTGACGAGCAGTACTTC.

The chain carries TRBV6-5 and TRBJ2-3; weak D call: TRBD1 (5 bases). V was trimmed by 7 bases and J by 4 bases, leaving 12 bases between them. The CDR3 runs to 13 residues. CDR1 MNHEY and CDR2 SVGAGI come from the germline V gene. CDR3 bases: TGTGCCAGCATCCCCTTAGGGGCAGATACGCAGTATTTT. Amino acid sequence: CASIPLGADTQYF.

The V call is TRBV30, the J call TRBJ1-3; a weak D match, TRBD1 (6 bases). Germline-derived CDR1 and CDR2 are GTSNPN and SVGIG (reference sequence). Trimming cost V 1 base and J 0 bases, with 13 bases left between them. The CDR3 runs 16 residues. The CDR3 loop is CAWSGQDWLSGNTIYF. The CDR3 DNA reads as TGTGCCTGGAGTGGACAGGACTGGCTCTCTGGAAACACCATATATTTT. Full variable domain (missing parts from reference TRBV30 and TRBJ1-3): SQTIHQWPATLVQPVGSPLSLECTVEGTSNPNLYWYRQAAGRGLQLLFYSVGIGQISSEVPQNLSASRPQDRQFILSSKKLLLSDSGFYLCAWSGQDWLSGNTIYFGEGSWLTVV.

The CDR3 here is CASSISAGGLGTEAFF. CDR3 sequence (DNA): TGTGCCAGTAGTATATCGGCAGGGGGTTTAGGCACTGAAGCTTTCTTT. The chain has TRBV19 and TRBJ1-1; 7 nucleotides agree with TRBD1. CDR3 size: 16 residues. V lost 2 bases to trimming and J lost 4 bases; unmatched junction nucleotides: 10. CDR1 and CDR2 (germline): LNHDA, SQIVND (reference sequence). The full variable domain, in which reference TRBV19 and TRBJ1-1 provide the parts outside the CDR3, is DGGITQSPKYLFRKEGQNVTLSCEQNLNHDAMYWYRQDPGQGLRLIYYSQIVNDFQKGDIAEGYSVSREKKESFPLTVTSAQKNPTAFYLCASSISAGGLGTEAFFGQGTRLTVV.

The rearrangement links TRBV19 to TRBJ2-5; D perhaps matches TRBD1 (6 bases). Germline assignment: CDR1 LNHDA and CDR2 SQIVND (reference sequence). The CDR3 has 13 residues. Trimming stripped 9 bases from V and 5 bases from J, with 16 bases between. The CDR3 nucleotides are TGTGCCAGCGCAGGGGCAGTCGATGAGACCCAGTACTTC. Translating gives CASAGAVDETQYF.

This chain links TRBV5-1 with TRBJ1-4; TRBD1 is a possible D gene (5 bases). This CDR3 is 15 amino acids long. Germline values: CDR1 SGHRS, CDR2 YFSETQ. Trimming took off 3 bases at V and 7 bases at J, with 16 bases between the two ends. The DNA for the CDR3 is TGCGCCAGCAGCTCCCAGGACGGTGGGGGTGAAAAACTGTTTTTT. Translation: CASSSQDGGGEKLFF.

This chain joins TRBV27 and TRBJ2-3; D call uncertain. Germline CDR1 is MNHEY and CDR2 is SMNVEV (reference sequence). CDR3 length: 12 amino acids. Between the trimmed V and J ends, which lost 7 bases and 2 bases, there was a span of 7 bases. The CDR3 DNA sequence: TGTGCCAGCACCCCCACCACAGATACGCAGTATTTT. Protein: CASTPTTDTQYF.

The genes are TRBV11-3 and TRBJ2-2; D assignment may be TRBD1 or TRBD2 (5 bases each). Trimming left V 3 bases short and J 5 bases short, with 13 bases between. The germline V gene has CDR1 SGHNT and CDR2 YENEEA. The CDR3 runs to 15 residues. DNA for the CDR3: TGTGCCAGCAGCTTGACCCGGGGACGAACCGGGGAGCTGTTTTTT. Translating it yields CASSLTRGRTGELFF.

CDR3 residues: CASSSRGESPLHF. CDR3 DNA: TGTGCCAGCAGCTCCCGGGGAGAATCACCCCTCCACTTT. This sequence joins TRBV11-3 and TRBJ1-6; D gene unclear. V was shortened by 4 bases and J by 10 bases, with 11 bases between the two germline ends. CDR1 and CDR2 (germline): SGHNT, YENEEA. The CDR3 sequence is 13 residues long.

This clone appeared a single time. V gene TRBV11-3 combines with J gene TRBJ2-1; TRBD1 aligns across 11 bases. The CDR3 has 16 residues. The J segment lost 6 bases and the V segment lost 2 bases, leaving 6 bases of the junction unmatched. Germline lookup yields CDR1 SGHNT and CDR2 YENEEA. Here the CDR3 reads CASSLKGQGVANEQFF. DNA for the CDR3: TGTGCCAGCAGCTTAAAGGGACAGGGGGTGGCCAATGAGCAGTTCTTC. The entire variable domain, with the rest obtained from reference TRBV11-3 and TRBJ2-1, is as follows: EAGVVQSPRYKIIEKKQPVAFWCNPISGHNTLYWYLQNLGQGPELLIRYENEEAVDDSQLPKDRFSAERLKGVDSTLKIQPAELGDSAVYLCASSLKGQGVANEQFFGPGTRLTVL.

This chain connects TRBV2 to TRBJ1-5; unclear D gene. Germline V gene data show CDR1 as SNHLY and CDR2 as FYNNEI. This CDR3 spans 15 amino acids. Trimming shortened V by 3 bases and J by 2 bases, and 11 bases separated the two germline ends. The CDR3 coding sequence is TGTGCCAGCAGTGACTTAGGCTTGGGCAATCAGCCCCAGCATTTT. Amino acid sequence: CASSDLGLGNQPQHF.